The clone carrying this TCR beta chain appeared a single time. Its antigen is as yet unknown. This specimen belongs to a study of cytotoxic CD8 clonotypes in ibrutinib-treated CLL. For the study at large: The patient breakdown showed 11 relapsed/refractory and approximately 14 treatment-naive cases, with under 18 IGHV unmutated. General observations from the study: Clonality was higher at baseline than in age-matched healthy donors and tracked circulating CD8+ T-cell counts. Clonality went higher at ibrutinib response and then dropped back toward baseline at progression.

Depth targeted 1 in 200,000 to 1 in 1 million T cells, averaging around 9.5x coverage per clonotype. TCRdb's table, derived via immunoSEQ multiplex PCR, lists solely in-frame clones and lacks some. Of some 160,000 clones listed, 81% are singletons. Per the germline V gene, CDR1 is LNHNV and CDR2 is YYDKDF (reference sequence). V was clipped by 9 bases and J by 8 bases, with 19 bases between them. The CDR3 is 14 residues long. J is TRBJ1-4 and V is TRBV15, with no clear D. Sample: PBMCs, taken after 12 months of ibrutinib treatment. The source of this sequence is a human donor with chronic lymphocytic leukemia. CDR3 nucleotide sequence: TGTGCCACGGGCCGGCCGAGGAAGGAAGAAAAACTGTTTTTT. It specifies CATGRPRKEEKLFF. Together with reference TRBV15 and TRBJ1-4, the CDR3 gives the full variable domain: DAMVIQNPRYQVTQFGKPVTLSCSQTLNHNVMYWYQQKSSQAPKLLFHYYDKDFNNEADTPDNFQSRRPNTSFCFLDIRSPGLGDTAMYLCATGRPRKEEKLFFGSGTQLSVL.